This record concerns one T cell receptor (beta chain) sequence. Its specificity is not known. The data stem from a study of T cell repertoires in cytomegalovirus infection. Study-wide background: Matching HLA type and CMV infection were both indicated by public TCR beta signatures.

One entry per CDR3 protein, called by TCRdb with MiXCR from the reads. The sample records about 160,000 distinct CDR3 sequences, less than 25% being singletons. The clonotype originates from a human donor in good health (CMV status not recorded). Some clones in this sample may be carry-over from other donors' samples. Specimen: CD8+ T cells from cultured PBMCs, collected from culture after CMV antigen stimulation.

CDR3 in DNA: TGTGCCAGCATCCAGGGGGCAGGGTTGATCACTGAAGCTTTCTTT. As protein: CASIQGAGLITEAFF. V usage is TRBV12-3 or TRBV12-4 and J usage is TRBJ1-1; 8 nucleotides line up with TRBD1. With 7 bases clipped from V and 4 bases from J, the junction kept 11 bases outside the gene matches. This CDR3 spans 15 amino acids.